The clone carrying this T cell receptor beta chain was counted a single time. The antigen is not known. The CDR3 extends over 16 amino acids. V was cut by 5 bases and J by 0 bases, with 14 bases left in between. Germline CDR1 MNHEY, CDR2 SMNVEV (reference sequence). The Oncomine TCR Beta short-read assay sequenced DNA from cultured CD4+ T cells. MiXCR, applied by TCRdb to the PCR reads, yields one record per CDR3 protein. The sample holds about 23,000 distinct CDR3 sequences; around 46% are singletons and the top ten take just under 5%. This record comes from a study of vaccination and CD4 T cells after COVID-19. The sample's time point: late sampling 161 to 241 days after vaccination in a few convalescent patients. Stated treatment: roughly 10-day PBMC culture with coronavirus spike peptide pools or control peptides (ViraFEST assay).

The chain recombines TRBV27 with TRBJ2-1; maybe TRBD2 (5 bases). This receptor was obtained from a human donor who had recovered from COVID-19. The sample consisted of CD4+ T cells from blood, cultured in vitro, taken about 7 months after SARS-CoV-2 vaccination. Written as DNA, the CDR3 is TGTGCCAGCAGTGCCCTTTTTAGCGACTCCTACAATGAGCAGTTCTTC. The encoded protein is CASSALFSDSYNEQFF.